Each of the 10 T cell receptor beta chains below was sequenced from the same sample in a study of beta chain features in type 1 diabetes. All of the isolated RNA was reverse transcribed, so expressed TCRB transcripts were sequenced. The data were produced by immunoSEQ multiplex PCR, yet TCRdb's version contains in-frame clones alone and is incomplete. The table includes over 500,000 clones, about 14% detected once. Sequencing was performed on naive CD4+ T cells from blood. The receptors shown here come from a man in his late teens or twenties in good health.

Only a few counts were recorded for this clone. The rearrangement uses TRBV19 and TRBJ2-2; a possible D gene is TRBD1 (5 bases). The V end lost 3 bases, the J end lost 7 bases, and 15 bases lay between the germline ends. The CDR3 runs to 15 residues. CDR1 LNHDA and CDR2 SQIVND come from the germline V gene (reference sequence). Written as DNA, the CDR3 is TGTGCCAGTAGTATGATCAGGGCCGCCAGCGGGGAGCTGTTTTTT. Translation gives CASSMIRAASGELFF.

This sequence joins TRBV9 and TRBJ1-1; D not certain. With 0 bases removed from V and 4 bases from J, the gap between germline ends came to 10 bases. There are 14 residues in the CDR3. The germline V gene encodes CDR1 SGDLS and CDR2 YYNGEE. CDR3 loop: CASSVAQRSTEAFF. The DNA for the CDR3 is TGTGCCAGCAGCGTAGCGCAAAGAAGCACTGAAGCTTTCTTT.

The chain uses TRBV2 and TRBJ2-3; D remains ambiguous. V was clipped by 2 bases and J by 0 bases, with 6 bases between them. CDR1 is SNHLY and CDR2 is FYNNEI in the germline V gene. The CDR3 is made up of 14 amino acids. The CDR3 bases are TGTGCCAGCAGTGAAACGGTTAGCACAGATACGCAGTATTTT. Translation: CASSETVSTDTQYF.

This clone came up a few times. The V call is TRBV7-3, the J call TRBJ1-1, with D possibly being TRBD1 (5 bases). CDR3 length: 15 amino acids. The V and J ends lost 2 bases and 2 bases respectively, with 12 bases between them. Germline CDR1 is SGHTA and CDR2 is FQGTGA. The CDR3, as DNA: TGTGCCAGCAGCTTATTCGGGGGAGGCAACACTGAAGCTTTCTTT. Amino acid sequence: CASSLFGGGNTEAFF. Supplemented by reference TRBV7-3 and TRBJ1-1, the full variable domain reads GAGVSQTPSNKVTEKGKYVELRCDPISGHTALYWYRQSLGQGPEFLIYFQGTGAADDSGLPNDRFFAVRPEGSVSTLKIQRTERGDSAVYLCASSLFGGGNTEAFFGQGTRLTVV.

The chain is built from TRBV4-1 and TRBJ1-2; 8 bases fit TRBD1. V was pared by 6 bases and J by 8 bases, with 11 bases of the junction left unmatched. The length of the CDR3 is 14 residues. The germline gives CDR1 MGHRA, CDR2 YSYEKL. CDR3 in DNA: TGCGCCAGCAGTGGCTTCGGACAGGGCTGGGGCTACACCTTC. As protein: CASSGFGQGWGYTF.

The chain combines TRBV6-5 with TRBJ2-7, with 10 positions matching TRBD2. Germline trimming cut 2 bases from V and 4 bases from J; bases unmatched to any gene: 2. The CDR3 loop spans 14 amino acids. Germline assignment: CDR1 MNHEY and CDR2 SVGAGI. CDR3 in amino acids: CASSYGLAAYEQYF. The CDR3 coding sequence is TGTGCCAGCAGTTACGGACTAGCGGCGTACGAGCAGTACTTC.

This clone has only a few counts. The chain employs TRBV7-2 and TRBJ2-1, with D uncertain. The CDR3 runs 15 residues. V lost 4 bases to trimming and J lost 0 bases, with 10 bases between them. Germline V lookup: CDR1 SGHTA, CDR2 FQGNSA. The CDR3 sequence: CASSSDWGSYNEQFF. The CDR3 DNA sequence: TGTGCCAGCAGCTCTGACTGGGGCTCCTACAATGAGCAGTTCTTC.

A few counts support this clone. The CDR3 sequence is CASSIKREGPQYF. As DNA, the CDR3 is TGTGCCAGCAGCATAAAAAGGGAGGGACCGCAGTATTTT. The V and J genes are TRBV9 and TRBJ2-3; 7 bases are shared with TRBD2. The V gene end was trimmed by 4 bases and the J gene end by 10 bases; junction bases not matched to a gene: 9. The CDR3 is made up of 13 amino acids. CDR1 is SGDLS, CDR2 YYNGEE, per germline.

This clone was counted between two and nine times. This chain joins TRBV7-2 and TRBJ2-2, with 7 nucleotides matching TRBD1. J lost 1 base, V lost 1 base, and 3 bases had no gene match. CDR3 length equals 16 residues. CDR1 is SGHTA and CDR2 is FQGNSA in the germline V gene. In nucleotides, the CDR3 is TGTGCCAGCAGCTTAGTGGGGACAGAGAACACCGGGGAGCTGTTTTTT. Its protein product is CASSLVGTENTGELFF.

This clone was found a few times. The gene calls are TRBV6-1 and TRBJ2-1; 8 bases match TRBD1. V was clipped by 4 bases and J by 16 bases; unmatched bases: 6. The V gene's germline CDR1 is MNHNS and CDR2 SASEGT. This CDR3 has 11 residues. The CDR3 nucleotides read TGTGCCAGCAGTGTAGGACAGGGTCATTTCTTC. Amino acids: CASSVGQGHFF.